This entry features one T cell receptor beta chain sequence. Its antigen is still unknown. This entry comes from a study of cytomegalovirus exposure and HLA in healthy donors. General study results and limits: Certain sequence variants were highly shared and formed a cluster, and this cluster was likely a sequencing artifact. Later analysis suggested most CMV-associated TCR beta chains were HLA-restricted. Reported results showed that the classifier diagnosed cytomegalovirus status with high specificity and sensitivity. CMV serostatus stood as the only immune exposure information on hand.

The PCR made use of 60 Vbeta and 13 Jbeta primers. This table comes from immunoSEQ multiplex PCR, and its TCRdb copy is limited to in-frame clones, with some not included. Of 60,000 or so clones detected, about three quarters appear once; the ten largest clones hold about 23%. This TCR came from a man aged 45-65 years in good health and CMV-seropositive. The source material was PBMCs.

This CDR3 is CAWSPGGAGEQYF. The CDR3 nucleotides read TGTGCCTGGAGTCCGGGGGGCGCGGGGGAGCAGTACTTC. The genes are TRBV30 and TRBJ2-5; D is possibly TRBD2 (7 bases). Germline loops: CDR1 GTSNPN, CDR2 SVGIG (reference sequence). This CDR3 region has 13 residues. The V end lost 2 bases, the J end lost 11 bases, and 18 bases lay between the germline ends.